Reported below is one T cell receptor (beta chain). Its antigen is unidentified. Libraries of TRB cDNA were made by 5' RACE and carried UMIs. From the 5' RACE reads, TCRdb lists one entry per CDR3 protein and no DNA. The sample table includes 130,000 to 150,000 distinct CDR3 sequences. This sample was taken from a study of CXCR3-negative and CXCR3-positive naive CD8 T cells. Study findings and constraints: Each naive subset displayed comparably high diversity, whereas memory CD8+ cells displayed much lower diversity. TRB CDR3s of CXCR3-positive naive cells were more hydrophobic than those of CXCR3-negative naive cells. Comparison of naive CXCR3-negative and CXCR3-positive cells revealed similar TRBV-TRBJ usage, while memory cells differed.

The source is a human donor in good health. Some clones in this sample may be carry-over from other donors' samples. Sequencing input: naive CXCR3+ CD8+ T cells from blood. Subset indicated: CD45RO-CCR7+CD27+CD95- naive CD8+ T cells expressing CXCR3 (TNR3+).

CDR3 region: CASSPGGMTPIPSYEQYF. The chain is built from TRBV7-9 and TRBJ2-7; the D call of TRBD1 rests on TCRdb alone, since no DNA is present to check it. CDR3 length equals 18 residues. Looked up from germline, CDR1 is SEHNR and CDR2 is FQNEAQ (reference sequence). The full variable domain, rest sourced from reference TRBV7-9 and TRBJ2-7, is DTGVSQNPRHKITKRGQNVTFRCDPISEHNRLYWYRQTLGQGPEFLTYFQNEAQLEKSRLLSDRFSAERPKGSFSTLEIQRTEQGDSAMYLCASSPGGMTPIPSYEQYFGPGTRLTVT.